This T cell receptor beta chain was observed in a study of blood T cell repertoires in COVID-19. Self-reported history from a screening survey and questionnaire set each donor's cohort. Per the authors' pipeline: By means of reference gene primer amplification, nucleated cell counts were estimated. Only in-frame clones appear in the TCRdb table, and some are missing; sequencing was by immunoSEQ multiplex PCR. Clone size and the V and J calls come from that table; the DNA yielded D and trimming. Among hundreds of thousands of clones listed, about 88% were seen once. The germline V gene has CDR1 MNHEY and CDR2 SVGEGT. The V and J ends lost 0 bases and 4 bases respectively, with 9 bases between them. This CDR3 has 14 amino acids.

The receptor was derived from a woman aged 18-35 years who had been exposed to COVID-19. This chain links TRBV6-2 or TRBV6-3 with TRBJ1-1, with D maybe TRBD1 (5 bases). The specimen sequenced was PBMCs or T cells enriched from blood (not recorded which). The CDR3 DNA sequence: TGTGCCAGCAGTTACTCCAGGGTTGTCACTGAAGCTTTCTTT. Amino acid sequence: CASSYSRVVTEAFF.